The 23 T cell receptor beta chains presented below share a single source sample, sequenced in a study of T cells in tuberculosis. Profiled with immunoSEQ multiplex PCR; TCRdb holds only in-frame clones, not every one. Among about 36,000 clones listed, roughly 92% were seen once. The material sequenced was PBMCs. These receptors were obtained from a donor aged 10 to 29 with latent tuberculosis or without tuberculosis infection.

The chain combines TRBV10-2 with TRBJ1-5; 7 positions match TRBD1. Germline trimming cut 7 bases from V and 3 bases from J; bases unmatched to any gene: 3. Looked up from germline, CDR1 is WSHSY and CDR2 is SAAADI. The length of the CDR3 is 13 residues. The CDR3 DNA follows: TGCGCCAGCATCGGGACAGTCAATCAGCCCCAGCATTTT. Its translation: CASIGTVNQPQHF.

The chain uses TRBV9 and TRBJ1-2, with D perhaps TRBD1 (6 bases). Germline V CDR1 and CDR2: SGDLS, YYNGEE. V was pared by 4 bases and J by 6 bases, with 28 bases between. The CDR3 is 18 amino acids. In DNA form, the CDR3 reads TGTGCCAGCAGCAATTCCCCTTTTCGACAGGCTGTCAAGAATGGCTACACCTTC. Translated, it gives CASSNSPFRQAVKNGYTF.

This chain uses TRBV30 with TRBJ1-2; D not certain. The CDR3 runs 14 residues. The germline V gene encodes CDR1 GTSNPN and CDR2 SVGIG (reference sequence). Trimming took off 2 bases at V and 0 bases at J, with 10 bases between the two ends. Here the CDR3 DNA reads TGTGCCTGGAGTAAGTGGAGTTCTAACTATGGCTACACCTTC. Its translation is CAWSKWSSNYGYTF.

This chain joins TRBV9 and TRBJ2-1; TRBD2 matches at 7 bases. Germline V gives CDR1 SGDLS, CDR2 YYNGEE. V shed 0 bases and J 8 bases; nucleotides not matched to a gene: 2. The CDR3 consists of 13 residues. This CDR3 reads CASSVEGGDEQFF. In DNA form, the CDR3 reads TGTGCCAGCAGCGTAGAGGGAGGGGATGAGCAGTTCTTC.

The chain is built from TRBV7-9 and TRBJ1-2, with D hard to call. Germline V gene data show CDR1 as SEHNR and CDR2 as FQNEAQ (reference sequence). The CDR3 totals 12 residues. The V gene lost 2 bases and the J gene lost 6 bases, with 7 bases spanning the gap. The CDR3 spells CASSLSGNGYTF. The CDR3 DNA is TGTGCCAGCAGCTTATCAGGAAATGGCTACACCTTC. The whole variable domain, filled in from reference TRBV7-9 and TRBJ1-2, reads DTGVSQNPRHKITKRGQNVTFRCDPISEHNRLYWYRQTLGQGPEFLTYFQNEAQLEKSRLLSDRFSAERPKGSFSTLEIQRTEQGDSAMYLCASSLSGNGYTFGSGTRLTVV.

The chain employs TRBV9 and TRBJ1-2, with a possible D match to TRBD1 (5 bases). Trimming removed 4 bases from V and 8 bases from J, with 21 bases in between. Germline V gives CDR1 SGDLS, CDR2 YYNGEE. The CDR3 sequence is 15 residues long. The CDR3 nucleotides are TGTGCCAGCAGCACCAGACTTGGGGAAGCAGGGGGCTACACCTTC. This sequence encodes CASSTRLGEAGGYTF.

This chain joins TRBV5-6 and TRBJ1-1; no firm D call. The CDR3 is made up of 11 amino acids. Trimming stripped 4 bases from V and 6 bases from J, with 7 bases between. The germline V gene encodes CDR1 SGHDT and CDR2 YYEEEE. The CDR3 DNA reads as TGTGCCAGCAGCGTGACATCTGAAGCTTTCTTT. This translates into CASSVTSEAFF.

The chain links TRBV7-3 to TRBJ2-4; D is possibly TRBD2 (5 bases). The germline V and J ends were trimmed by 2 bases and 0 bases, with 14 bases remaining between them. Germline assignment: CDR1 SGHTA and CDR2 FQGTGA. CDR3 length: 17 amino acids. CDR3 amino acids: CASSLFPGFQAKNIQYF. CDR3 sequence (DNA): TGTGCCAGCAGCTTATTCCCGGGGTTCCAAGCCAAAAACATTCAGTACTTC.

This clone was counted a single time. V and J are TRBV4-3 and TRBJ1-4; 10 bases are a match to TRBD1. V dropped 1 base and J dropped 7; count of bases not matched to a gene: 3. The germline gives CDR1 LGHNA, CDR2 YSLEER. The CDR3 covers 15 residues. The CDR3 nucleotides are TGCGCCAGCAGCCAAGGACAGGGGGCGCCTGAAAAACTGTTTTTT. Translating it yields CASSQGQGAPEKLFF.

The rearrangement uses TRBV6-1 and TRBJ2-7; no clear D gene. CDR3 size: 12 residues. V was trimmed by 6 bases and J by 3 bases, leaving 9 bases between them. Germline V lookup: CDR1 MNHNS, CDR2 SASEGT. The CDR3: CASSQAVYEQYF. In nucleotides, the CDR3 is TGTGCCAGCAGCCAAGCTGTCTACGAGCAGTACTTC.

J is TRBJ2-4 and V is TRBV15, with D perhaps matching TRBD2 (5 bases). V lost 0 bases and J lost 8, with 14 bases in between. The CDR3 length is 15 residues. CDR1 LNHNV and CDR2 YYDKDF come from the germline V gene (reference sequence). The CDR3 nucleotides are TGTGCCACCAGCAGAGACCCGACTACGTTGGACATTCAGTACTTC. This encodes CATSRDPTTLDIQYF.

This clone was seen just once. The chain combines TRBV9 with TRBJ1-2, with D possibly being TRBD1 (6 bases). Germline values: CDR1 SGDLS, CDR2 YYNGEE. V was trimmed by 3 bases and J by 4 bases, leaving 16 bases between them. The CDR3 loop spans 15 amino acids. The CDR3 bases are TGTGCCAGCAGCGCACAACAGGGTGTAAGCTATGGCTACACCTTC. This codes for CASSAQQGVSYGYTF.

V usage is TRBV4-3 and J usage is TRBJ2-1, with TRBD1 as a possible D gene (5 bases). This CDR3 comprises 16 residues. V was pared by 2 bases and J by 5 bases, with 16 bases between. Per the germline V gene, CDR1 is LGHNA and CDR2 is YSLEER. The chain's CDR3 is CASSQRSREPNNEQFF. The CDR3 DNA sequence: TGCGCCAGCAGCCAAAGGTCCAGGGAACCCAACAATGAGCAGTTCTTC.

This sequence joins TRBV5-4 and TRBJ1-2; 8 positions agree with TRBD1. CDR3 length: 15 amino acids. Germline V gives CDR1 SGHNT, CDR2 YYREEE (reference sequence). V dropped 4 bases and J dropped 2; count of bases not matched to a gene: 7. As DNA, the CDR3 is TGTGCCAGCAGCCTACAGACAGGGGTCAACTATGGCTACACCTTC. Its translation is CASSLQTGVNYGYTF.

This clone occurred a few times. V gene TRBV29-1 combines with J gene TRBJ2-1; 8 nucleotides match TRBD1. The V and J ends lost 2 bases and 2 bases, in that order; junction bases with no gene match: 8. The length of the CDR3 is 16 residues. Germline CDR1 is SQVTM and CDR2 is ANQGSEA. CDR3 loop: CSVEPPDREAYNEQFF. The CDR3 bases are TGCAGCGTTGAACCACCGGACAGGGAAGCCTACAATGAGCAGTTCTTC.

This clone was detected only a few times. CDR3 region: CAWSVDRGTEAFF. The DNA for the CDR3 is TGTGCCTGGAGTGTCGACAGGGGAACTGAAGCTTTCTTT. The J gene is TRBJ1-1, the V gene TRBV30; TRBD1 matches 8 bases. The CDR3 length is 13 residues. The junction had 2 bases not matched to a gene; V was cut back by 0 bases and J by 5 bases. Germline-derived CDR1 and CDR2 are GTSNPN and SVGIG (reference sequence).

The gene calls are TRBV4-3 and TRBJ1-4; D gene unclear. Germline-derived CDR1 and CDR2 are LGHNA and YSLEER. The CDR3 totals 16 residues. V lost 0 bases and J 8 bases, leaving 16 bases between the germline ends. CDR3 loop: CASSQDPATDGEKLFF. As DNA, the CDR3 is TGCGCCAGCAGCCAAGATCCTGCGACTGACGGCGAAAAACTGTTTTTT.

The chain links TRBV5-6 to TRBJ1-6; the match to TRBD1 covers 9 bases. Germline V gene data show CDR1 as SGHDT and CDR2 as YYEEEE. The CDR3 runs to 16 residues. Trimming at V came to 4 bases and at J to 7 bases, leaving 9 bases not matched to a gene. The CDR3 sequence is CASSPGLGTGNSPLHF. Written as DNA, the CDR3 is TGTGCCAGCAGCCCGGGACTTGGGACAGGGAATTCACCCCTCCACTTT.

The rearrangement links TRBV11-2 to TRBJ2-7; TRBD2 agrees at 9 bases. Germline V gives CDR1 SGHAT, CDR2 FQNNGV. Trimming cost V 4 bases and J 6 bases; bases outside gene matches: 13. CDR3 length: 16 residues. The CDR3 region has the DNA TGTGCCAGCAGCTGGGGTCCGGCGGGGGGGATCGGCGAGCAGTACTTC. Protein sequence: CASSWGPAGGIGEQYF. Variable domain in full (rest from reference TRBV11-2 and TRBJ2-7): EAGVAQSPRYKIIEKRQSVAFWCNPISGHATLYWYQQILGQGPKLLIQFQNNGVVDDSQLPKDRFSAERLKGVDSTLKIQPAKLEDSAVYLCASSWGPAGGIGEQYFGPGTRLTVT.

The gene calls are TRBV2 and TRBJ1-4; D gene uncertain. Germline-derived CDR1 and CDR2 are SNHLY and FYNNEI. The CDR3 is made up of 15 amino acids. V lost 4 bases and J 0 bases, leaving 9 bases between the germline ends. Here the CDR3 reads CASSGVVATNEKLFF. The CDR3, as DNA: TGTGCCAGCAGTGGAGTGGTAGCAACTAATGAAAAACTGTTTTTT. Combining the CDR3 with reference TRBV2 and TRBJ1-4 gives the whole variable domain EPEVTQTPSHQVTQMGQEVILRCVPISNHLYFYWYRQILGQKVEFLVSFYNNEISEKSEIFDDQFSVERPDGSNFTLKIRSTKLEDSAMYFCASSGVVATNEKLFFGSGTQLSVL.

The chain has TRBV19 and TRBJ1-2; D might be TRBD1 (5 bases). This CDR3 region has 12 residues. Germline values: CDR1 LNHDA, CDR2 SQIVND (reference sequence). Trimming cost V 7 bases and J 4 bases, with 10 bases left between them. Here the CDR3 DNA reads TGTGCCAGTAAGGGGCCTCTCTATGGCTACACCTTC. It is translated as CASKGPLYGYTF.

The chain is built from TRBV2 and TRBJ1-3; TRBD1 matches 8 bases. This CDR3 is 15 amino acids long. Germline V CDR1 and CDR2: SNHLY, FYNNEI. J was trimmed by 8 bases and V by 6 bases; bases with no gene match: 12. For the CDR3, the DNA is TGTGCCAGCAGAGATCCTGGACAGGGTGAATACACCATATATTTT. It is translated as CASRDPGQGEYTIYF.

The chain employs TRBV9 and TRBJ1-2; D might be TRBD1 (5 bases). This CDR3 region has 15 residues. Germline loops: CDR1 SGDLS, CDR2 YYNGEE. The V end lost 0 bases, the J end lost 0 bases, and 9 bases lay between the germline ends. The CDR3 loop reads CASSVARAANYGYTF. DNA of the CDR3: TGTGCCAGCAGCGTAGCCAGGGCGGCTAACTATGGCTACACCTTC. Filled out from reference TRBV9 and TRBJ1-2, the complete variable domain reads DSGVTQTPKHLITATGQRVTLRCSPRSGDLSVYWYQQSLDQGLQFLIQYYNGEERAKGNILERFSAQQFPDLHSELNLSSLELGDSALYFCASSVARAANYGYTFGSGTRLTVV.